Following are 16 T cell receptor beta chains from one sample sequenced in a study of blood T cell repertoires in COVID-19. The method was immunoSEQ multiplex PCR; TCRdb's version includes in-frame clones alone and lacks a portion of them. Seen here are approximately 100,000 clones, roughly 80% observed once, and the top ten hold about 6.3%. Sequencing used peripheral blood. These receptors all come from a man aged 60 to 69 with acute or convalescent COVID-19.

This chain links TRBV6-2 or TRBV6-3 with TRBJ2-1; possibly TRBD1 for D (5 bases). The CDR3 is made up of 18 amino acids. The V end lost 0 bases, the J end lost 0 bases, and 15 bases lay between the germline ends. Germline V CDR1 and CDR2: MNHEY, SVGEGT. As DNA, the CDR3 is TGTGCCAGCAGTTACTCCCCCGACAGTCCGAGCTCCTACAATGAGCAGTTCTTC. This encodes CASSYSPDSPSSYNEQFF.

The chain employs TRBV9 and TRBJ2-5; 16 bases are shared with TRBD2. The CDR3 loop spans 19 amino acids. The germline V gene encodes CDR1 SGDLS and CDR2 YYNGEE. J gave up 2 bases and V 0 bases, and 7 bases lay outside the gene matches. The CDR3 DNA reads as TGTGCCAGCAGCGTAGCTACAGGGACTAGCGGGGGGGCTCAAGAGACCCAGTACTTC. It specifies CASSVATGTSGGAQETQYF.

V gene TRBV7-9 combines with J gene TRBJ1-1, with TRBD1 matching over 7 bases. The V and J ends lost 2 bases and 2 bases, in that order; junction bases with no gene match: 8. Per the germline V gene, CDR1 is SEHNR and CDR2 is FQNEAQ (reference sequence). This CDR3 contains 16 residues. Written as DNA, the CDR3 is TGTGCCAGCAGCTTATTTGTGGGACAGAGTAACACTGAAGCTTTCTTT. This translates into CASSLFVGQSNTEAFF.

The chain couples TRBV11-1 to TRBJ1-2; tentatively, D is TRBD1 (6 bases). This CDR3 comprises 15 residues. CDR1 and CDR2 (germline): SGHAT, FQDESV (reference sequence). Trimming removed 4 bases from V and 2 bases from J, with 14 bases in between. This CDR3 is CASSYDRRPNYGYTF. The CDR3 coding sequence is TGTGCCAGCAGCTACGACAGGAGACCGAACTATGGCTACACCTTC.

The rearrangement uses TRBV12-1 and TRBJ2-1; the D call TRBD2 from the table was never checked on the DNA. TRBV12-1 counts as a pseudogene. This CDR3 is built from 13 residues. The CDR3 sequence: CASSFASTKRQFF. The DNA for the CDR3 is TGTGCCAGCAGCTTTGCCTCGACTAAACGGCAGTTCTTC.

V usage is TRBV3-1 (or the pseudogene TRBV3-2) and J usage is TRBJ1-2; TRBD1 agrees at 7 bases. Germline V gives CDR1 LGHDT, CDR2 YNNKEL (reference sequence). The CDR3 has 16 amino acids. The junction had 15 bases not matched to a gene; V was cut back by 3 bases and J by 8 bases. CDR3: CASSQALRTGRWGYTF. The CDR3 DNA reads TGTGCCAGCAGCCAGGCCCTAAGGACAGGTCGTTGGGGCTACACCTTC.

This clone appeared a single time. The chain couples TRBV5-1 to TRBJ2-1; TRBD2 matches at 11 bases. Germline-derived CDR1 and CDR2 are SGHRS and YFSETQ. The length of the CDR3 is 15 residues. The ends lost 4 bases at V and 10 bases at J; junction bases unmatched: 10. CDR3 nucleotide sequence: TGCGCCAGCAGCGGGGTAGCGGGGGGGCCGAGCGAGCAGTTCTTC. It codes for CASSGVAGGPSEQFF.

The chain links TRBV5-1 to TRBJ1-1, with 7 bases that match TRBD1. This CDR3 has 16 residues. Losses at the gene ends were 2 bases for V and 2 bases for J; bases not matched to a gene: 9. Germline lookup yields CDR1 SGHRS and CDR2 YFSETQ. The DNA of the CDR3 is TGCGCCAGCAGCTTAGGGGGCCAAGGGCTAAACACTGAAGCTTTCTTT. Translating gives CASSLGGQGLNTEAFF. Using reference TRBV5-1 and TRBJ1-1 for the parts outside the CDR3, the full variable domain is KAGVTQTPRYLIKTRGQQVTLSCSPISGHRSVSWYQQTPGQGLQFLFEYFSETQRNKGNFPGRFSGRQFSNSRSEMNVSTLELGDSALYLCASSLGGQGLNTEAFFGQGTRLTVV.

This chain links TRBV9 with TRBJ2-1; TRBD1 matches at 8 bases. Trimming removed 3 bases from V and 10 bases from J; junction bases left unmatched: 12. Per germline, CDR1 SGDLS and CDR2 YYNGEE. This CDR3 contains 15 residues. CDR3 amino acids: CASSDRTGPWGEQFF. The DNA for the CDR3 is TGTGCCAGCAGCGACCGGACAGGGCCCTGGGGAGAGCAGTTCTTC.

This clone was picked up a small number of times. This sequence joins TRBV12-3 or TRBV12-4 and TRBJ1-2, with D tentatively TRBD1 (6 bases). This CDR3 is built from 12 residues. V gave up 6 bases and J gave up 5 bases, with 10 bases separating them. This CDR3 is CASSKTGYGYTF. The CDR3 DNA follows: TGTGCCAGCAGCAAAACAGGGTATGGCTACACCTTC.

The CDR3 sequence: CASSLWDRANYGYTF. The CDR3 DNA reads TGTGCCAGCAGTTTATGGGACAGGGCTAACTATGGCTACACCTTC. This chain joins TRBV28 and TRBJ1-2, with 8 bases fitting TRBD1. The CDR3 consists of 15 residues. With V trimmed by 0 bases and J by 0 bases, 0 bases remained unmatched. The V gene's germline CDR1 is MDHEN and CDR2 SYDVKM.

The CDR3 DNA reads as TGCGCCAGCTCTATAAACTCTGGAAACACCATATATTTT. This encodes CASSINSGNTIYF. The J gene is TRBJ1-3, the V gene TRBV5-1; D is unresolved. V dropped 7 bases and J dropped 0 bases, with 8 bases sitting between them. This CDR3 is 13 amino acids long. Germline V gene sequence: CDR1 SGHRS, CDR2 YFSETQ.

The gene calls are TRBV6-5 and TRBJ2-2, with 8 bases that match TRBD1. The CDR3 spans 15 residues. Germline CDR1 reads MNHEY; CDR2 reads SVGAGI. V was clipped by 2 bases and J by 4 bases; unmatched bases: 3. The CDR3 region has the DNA TGTGCCAGCAGTTACCAAGGACAGGGCACCGGGGAGCTGTTTTTT. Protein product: CASSYQGQGTGELFF.

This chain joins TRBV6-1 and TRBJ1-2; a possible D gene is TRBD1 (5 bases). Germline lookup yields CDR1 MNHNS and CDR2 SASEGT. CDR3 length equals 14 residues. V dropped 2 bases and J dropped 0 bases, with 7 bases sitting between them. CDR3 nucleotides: TGTGCCAGCAGTGAAAGGGGCCCTAACTATGGCTACACCTTC. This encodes CASSERGPNYGYTF.

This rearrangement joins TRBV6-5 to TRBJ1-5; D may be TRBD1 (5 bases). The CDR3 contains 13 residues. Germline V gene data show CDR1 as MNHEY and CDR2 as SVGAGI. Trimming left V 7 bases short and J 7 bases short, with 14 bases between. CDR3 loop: CASNVGGEQPQHF. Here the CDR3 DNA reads TGTGCCAGCAATGTCGGAGGGGAACAGCCCCAGCATTTT.

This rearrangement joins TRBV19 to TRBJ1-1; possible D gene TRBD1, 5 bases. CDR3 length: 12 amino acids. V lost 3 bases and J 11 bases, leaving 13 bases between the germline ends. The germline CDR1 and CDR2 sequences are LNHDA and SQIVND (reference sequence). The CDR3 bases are TGTGCCAGTAGTATGGGGCAGGGTGTGGCTTTCTTT. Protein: CASSMGQGVAFF.